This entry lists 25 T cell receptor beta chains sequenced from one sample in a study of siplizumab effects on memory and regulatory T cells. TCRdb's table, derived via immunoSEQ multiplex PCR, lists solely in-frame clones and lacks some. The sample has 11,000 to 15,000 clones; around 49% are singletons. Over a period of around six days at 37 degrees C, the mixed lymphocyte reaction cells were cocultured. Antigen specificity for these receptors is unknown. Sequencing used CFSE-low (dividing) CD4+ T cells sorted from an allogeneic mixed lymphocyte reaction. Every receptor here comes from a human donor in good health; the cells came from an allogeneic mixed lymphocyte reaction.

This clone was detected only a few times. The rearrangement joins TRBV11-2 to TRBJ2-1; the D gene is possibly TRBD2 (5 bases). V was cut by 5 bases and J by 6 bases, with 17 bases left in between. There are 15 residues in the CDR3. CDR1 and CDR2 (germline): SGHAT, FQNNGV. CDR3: CASSRGGLAGNEQFF. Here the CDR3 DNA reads TGTGCCAGCAGCCGGGGTGGGCTAGCCGGCAATGAGCAGTTCTTC.

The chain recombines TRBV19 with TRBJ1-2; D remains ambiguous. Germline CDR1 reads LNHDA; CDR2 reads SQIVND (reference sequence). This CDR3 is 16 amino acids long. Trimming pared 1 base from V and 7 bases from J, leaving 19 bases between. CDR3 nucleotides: TGTGCCAGTAGTATAGCCCTCAGCCCGAGACGTGGTGGCTACACCTTC. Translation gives CASSIALSPRRGGYTF.

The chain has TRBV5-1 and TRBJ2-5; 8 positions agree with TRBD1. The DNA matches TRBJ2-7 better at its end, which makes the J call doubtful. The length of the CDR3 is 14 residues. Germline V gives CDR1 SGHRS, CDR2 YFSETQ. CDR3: CASSSRGLLVEQYF. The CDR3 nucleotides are TGCGCCAGCAGTTCCAGGGGGCTACTTGTCGAGCAGTACTTC.

CDR3 in amino acids: CASSSTSGQYNEQFF. CDR3 bases: TGCGCCAGCAGCTCCACTAGCGGGCAGTACAATGAGCAGTTCTTC. The chain employs TRBV5-1 and TRBJ2-1, with 9 bases lining up with TRBD2. V was pared by 3 bases and J by 4 bases, with 5 bases of the junction left unmatched. The CDR3 loop spans 15 amino acids. Germline CDR1 reads SGHRS; CDR2 reads YFSETQ.

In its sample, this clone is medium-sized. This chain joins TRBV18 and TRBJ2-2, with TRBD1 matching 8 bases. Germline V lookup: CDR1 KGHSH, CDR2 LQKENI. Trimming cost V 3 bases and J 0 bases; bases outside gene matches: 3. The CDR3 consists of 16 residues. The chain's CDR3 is CASSPGQASNTGELFF. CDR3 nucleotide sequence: TGTGCCAGCTCACCGGGACAGGCGTCGAACACCGGGGAGCTGTTTTTT.

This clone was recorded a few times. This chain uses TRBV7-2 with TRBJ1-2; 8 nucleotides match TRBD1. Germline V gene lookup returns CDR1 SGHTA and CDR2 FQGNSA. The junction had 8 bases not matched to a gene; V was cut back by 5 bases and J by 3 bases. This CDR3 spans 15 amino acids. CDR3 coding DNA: TGTGCCAGCAGCCGAGGACAGGGAGTATACTATGGCTACACCTTC. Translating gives CASSRGQGVYYGYTF.

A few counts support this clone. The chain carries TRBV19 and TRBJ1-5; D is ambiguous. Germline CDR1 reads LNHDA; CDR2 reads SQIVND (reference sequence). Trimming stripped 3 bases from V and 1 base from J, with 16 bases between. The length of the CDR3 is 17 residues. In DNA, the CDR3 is TGTGCCAGTAGTATGCTAAGAACCTCCGGGAGCAATCAGCCCCAGCATTTT. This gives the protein CASSMLRTSGSNQPQHF.

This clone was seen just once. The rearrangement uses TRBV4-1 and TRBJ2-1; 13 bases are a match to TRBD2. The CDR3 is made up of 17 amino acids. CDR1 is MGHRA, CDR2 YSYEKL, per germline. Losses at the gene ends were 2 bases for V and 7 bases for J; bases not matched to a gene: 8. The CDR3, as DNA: TGCGCCAGCAGCCAACGCAAGACTAGCGGGAGGAGGAATGAGCAGTTCTTC. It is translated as CASSQRKTSGRRNEQFF.

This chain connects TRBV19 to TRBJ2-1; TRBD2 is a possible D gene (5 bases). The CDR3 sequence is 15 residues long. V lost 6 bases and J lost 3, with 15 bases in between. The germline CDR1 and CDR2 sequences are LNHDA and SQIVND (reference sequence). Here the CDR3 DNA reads TGTGCCAGTAGAACCCCCGGGGAGAGCTACAATGAGCAGTTCTTC. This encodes CASRTPGESYNEQFF.

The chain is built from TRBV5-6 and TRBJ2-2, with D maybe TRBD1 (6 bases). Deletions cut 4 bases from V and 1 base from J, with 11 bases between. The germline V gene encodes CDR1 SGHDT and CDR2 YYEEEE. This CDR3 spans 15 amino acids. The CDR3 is CASSPWTVNTGELFF. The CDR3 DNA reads TGTGCCAGCAGCCCTTGGACAGTGAACACCGGGGAGCTGTTTTTT. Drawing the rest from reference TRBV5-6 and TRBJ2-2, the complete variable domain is DAGVTQSPTHLIKTRGQQVTLRCSPKSGHDTVSWYQQALGQGPQFIFQYYEEEERQRGNFPDRFSGHQFPNYSSELNVNALLLGDSALYLCASSPWTVNTGELFFGEGSRLTVL.

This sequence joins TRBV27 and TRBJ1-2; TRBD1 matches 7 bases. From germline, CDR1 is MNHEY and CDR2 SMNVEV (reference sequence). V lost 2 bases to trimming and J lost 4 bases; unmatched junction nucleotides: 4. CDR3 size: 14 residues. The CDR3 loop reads CASSLRGTAYGYTF. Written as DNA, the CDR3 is TGTGCCAGCAGTTTAAGAGGGACAGCCTATGGCTACACCTTC.

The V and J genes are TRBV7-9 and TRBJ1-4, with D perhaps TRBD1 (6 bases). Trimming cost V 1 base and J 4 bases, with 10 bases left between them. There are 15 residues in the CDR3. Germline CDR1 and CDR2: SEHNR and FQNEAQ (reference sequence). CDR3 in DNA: TGTGCCAGCAGCTTAGGAGGGGGGTATAATGAAAAACTGTTTTTT. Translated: CASSLGGGYNEKLFF.

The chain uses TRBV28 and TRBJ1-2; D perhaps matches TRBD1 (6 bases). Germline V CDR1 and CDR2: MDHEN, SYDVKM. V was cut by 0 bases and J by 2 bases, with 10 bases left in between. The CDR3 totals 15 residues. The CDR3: CASSLWAGANYGYTF. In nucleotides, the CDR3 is TGTGCCAGCAGTTTATGGGCAGGGGCCAACTATGGCTACACCTTC.

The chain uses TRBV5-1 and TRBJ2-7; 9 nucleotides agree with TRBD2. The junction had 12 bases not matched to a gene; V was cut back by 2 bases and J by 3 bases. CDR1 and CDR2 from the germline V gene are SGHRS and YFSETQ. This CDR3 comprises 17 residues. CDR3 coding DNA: TGCGCCAGCAGCTTACAGGGGCCCGGGACTAGCAGCTACGAGCAGTACTTC. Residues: CASSLQGPGTSSYEQYF.

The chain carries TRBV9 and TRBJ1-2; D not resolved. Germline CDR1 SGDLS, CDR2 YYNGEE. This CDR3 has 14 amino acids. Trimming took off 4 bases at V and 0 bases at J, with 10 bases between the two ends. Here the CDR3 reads CASSLALSNYGYTF. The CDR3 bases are TGTGCCAGCAGCCTGGCCCTTTCTAACTATGGCTACACCTTC.

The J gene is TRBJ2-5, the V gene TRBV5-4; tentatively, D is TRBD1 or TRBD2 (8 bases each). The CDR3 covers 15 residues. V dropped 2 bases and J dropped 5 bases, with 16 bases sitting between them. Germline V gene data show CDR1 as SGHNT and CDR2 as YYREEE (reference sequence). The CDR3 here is CASSFGQGGRETQYF. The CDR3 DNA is TGTGCCAGCAGCTTCGGACAGGGCGGGAGGGAGACCCAGTACTTC.

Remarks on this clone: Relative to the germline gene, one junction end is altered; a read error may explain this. CDR3 residues: CASSPQISGAETQYF. The CDR3 DNA sequence: TGTGCCAGCTCCCCACAGATTTCAGGGGCAGAGACCCAGTACTTC. The chain employs TRBV18 and TRBJ2-5; the D gene is possibly TRBD1 (6 bases). There are 15 residues in the CDR3. The germline V gene has CDR1 KGHSH and CDR2 LQKENI.

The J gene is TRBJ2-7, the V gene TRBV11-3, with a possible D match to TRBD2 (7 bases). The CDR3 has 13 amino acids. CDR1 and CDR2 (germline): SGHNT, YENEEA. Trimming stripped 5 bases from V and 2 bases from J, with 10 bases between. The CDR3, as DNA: TGTGCCAGCAGCCGCGGGGGCCCCTACGAGCAGTACTTC. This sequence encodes CASSRGGPYEQYF.

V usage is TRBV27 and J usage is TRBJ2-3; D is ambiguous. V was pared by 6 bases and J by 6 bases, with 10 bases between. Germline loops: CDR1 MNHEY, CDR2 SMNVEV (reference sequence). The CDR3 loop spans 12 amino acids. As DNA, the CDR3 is TGTGCCAGCAGGTCCGTAGGGGATACGCAGTATTTT. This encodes CASRSVGDTQYF.

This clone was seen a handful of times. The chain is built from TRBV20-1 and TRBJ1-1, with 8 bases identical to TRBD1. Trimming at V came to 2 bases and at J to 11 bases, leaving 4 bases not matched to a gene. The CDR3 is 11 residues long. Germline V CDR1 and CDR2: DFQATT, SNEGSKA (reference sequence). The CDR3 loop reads CSARWSGGAFF. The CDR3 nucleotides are TGCAGTGCTAGATGGTCAGGGGGCGCTTTCTTT.

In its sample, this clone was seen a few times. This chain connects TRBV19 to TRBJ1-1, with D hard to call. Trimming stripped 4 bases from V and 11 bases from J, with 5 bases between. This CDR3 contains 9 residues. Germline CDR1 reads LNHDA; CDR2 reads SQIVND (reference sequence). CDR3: CASSNMAFF. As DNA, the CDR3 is TGTGCCAGTAGTAATATGGCTTTCTTT.

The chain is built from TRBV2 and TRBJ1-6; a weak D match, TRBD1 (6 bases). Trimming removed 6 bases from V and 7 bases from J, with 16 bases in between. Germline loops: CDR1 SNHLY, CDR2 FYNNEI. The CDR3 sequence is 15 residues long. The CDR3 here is CASRPRGRGNSPLHF. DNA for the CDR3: TGTGCCAGCAGGCCCCGGGGAAGGGGGAATTCACCCCTCCACTTT. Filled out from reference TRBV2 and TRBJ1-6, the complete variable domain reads EPEVTQTPSHQVTQMGQEVILRCVPISNHLYFYWYRQILGQKVEFLVSFYNNEISEKSEIFDDQFSVERPDGSNFTLKIRSTKLEDSAMYFCASRPRGRGNSPLHFGNGTRLTVT.

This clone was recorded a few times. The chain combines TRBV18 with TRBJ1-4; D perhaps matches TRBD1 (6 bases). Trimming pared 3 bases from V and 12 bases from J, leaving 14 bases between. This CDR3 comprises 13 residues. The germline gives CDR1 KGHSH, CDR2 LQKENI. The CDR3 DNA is TGTGCCAGCTCACCGAGACAGGATCATGAACTGTTTTTT. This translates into CASSPRQDHELFF.

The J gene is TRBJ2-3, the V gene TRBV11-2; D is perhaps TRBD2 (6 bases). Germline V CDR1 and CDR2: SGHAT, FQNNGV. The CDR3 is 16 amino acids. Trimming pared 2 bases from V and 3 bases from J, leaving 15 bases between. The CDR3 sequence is CASSLRGAGPTDTQYF. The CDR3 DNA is TGTGCCAGCAGCTTACGCGGTGCGGGACCGACAGATACGCAGTATTTT.

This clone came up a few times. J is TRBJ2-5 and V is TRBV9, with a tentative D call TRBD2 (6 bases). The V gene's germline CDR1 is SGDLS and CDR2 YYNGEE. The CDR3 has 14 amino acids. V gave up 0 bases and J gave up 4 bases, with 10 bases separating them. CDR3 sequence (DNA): TGTGCCAGCAGCGTAGGCAGTAGCGGAGAGACCCAGTACTTC. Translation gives CASSVGSSGETQYF. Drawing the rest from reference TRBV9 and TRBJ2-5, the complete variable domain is DSGVTQTPKHLITATGQRVTLRCSPRSGDLSVYWYQQSLDQGLQFLIQYYNGEERAKGNILERFSAQQFPDLHSELNLSSLELGDSALYFCASSVGSSGETQYFGPGTRLLVL.